These 27 T cell receptor beta chains were sequenced from one sample in a study of blood T cell repertoires in COVID-19. Generated by immunoSEQ multiplex PCR, the TCRdb table keeps only in-frame clones and is missing some. The sample records about 160,000 clones, more than 75% being singletons. Sequencing input: peripheral blood. Receptors originate from a man between 35 and 55 years old with acute or convalescent COVID-19.

The chain couples TRBV30 to TRBJ1-5; no reliable D call. V shed 2 bases and J shed 3 bases, with 11 bases lying between them. Germline V gene data show CDR1 as GTSNPN and CDR2 as SVGIG (reference sequence). The CDR3 loop spans 14 amino acids. CDR3 amino acids: CAWSFEGNNQPQHF. CDR3 DNA sequence: TGTGCCTGGAGTTTTGAGGGTAACAATCAGCCCCAGCATTTT. The whole variable domain, remainder taken from reference TRBV30 and TRBJ1-5, is SQTIHQWPATLVQPVGSPLSLECTVEGTSNPNLYWYRQAAGRGLQLLFYSVGIGQISSEVPQNLSASRPQDRQFILSSKKLLLSDSGFYLCAWSFEGNNQPQHFGDGTRLSIL.

The V gene is TRBV12-3 or TRBV12-4, the J gene TRBJ2-5, with a weak D call TRBD2 (6 bases). The CDR3 runs 12 residues. The germline V and J ends were trimmed by 6 bases and 9 bases, with 14 bases remaining between them. The CDR3: CASSPGLRAQYF. CDR3 DNA sequence: TGTGCCAGCAGCCCGGGACTCCGGGCCCAGTACTTC.

The chain links TRBV19 to TRBJ2-5; 7 nucleotides align to TRBD2. Per germline, CDR1 LNHDA and CDR2 SQIVND (reference sequence). The CDR3 totals 14 residues. V lost 4 bases and J lost 7; bases outside the gene matches: 9. As DNA, the CDR3 is TGTGCCAGTAGTAACCTCGGGCGGGAGTGGACCCAGTACTTC. This encodes CASSNLGREWTQYF.

The V gene is TRBV7-2, the J gene TRBJ2-3; 9 nucleotides line up with TRBD2. The V segment lost 5 bases and the J segment 2 bases; nucleotides outside the gene matches: 5. Per germline, CDR1 SGHTA and CDR2 FQGNSA. The CDR3 contains 15 residues. The CDR3 DNA reads as TGTGCCAGCAGCCCTAGCGGGGCCTACACAGATACGCAGTATTTT. Translation gives CASSPSGAYTDTQYF.

V and J are TRBV7-8 and TRBJ2-5; D ambiguous. CDR3 size: 14 residues. Looked up from germline, CDR1 is SGHVS and CDR2 is FQNEAQ. Trimming took 5 bases from V and 3 from J, leaving 13 bases between them. The CDR3 loop is CASSPPSREETQYF. The CDR3 DNA sequence: TGTGCCAGCAGCCCCCCAAGTCGAGAAGAGACCCAGTACTTC. The full variable domain, its missing parts supplied by reference TRBV7-8 and TRBJ2-5, is GAGVSQSPRYKVAKRGQDVALRCDPISGHVSLFWYQQALGQGPEFLTYFQNEAQLDKSGLPSDRFFAERPEGSVSTLKIQRTQQEDSAVYLCASSPPSREETQYFGPGTRLLVL.

The genes are TRBV29-1 and TRBJ1-1; no reliable D call. The germline gives CDR1 SQVTM, CDR2 ANQGSEA. The CDR3 is 12 residues long. V was trimmed by 4 bases and J by 5 bases, leaving 11 bases between them. Here the CDR3 reads CSVGLGRTEAFF. In DNA form, the CDR3 reads TGCAGCGTTGGGTTGGGGAGAACTGAAGCTTTCTTT.

The V gene is TRBV5-4, the J gene TRBJ2-2; D gene ambiguous. Trimming removed 0 bases from V and 7 bases from J, with 10 bases in between. CDR3 length: 14 residues. The germline gives CDR1 SGHNT, CDR2 YYREEE (reference sequence). CDR3 region: CASSLDLRGGELFF. The CDR3 nucleotides are TGTGCCAGCAGCTTGGACTTACGTGGCGGGGAGCTGTTTTTT.

V gene TRBV7-8 combines with J gene TRBJ2-7, with D maybe TRBD2 (5 bases). The CDR3 has 13 amino acids. V was pared by 3 bases and J by 6 bases, with 12 bases between. Germline V CDR1 and CDR2: SGHVS, FQNEAQ. CDR3 in DNA: TGTGCCAGCAGCTTTACGGGAAAACGCGAGCAGTACTTC. It encodes CASSFTGKREQYF.

The gene calls are TRBV5-4 and TRBJ2-2; 8 bases are a match to TRBD1. V was clipped by 2 bases and J by 4 bases; unmatched bases: 1. In germline, CDR1 is SGHNT, CDR2 YYREEE (reference sequence). The CDR3 loop spans 14 amino acids. Here the CDR3 reads CASSLDRGTGELFF. CDR3 in DNA: TGTGCCAGCAGCTTAGACAGGGGCACCGGGGAGCTGTTTTTT.

This chain uses TRBV3-1 (or the pseudogene TRBV3-2) with TRBJ2-2; D is unclear. The CDR3 spans 12 residues. V was cut by 4 bases and J by 3 bases, with 3 bases left in between. Per the germline V gene, CDR1 is LGHDT and CDR2 is YNNKEL (reference sequence). The chain's CDR3 is CASSRDTGELFF. The CDR3 bases are TGTGCCAGCAGCCGAGACACCGGGGAGCTGTTTTTT.

The V and J genes are TRBV4-3 and TRBJ2-4; 10 bases are a match to TRBD2. V trimming: 2 bases; J trimming: 6 bases; junction bases outside the gene matches: 4. Germline assignment: CDR1 LGHNA and CDR2 YSLEER. The CDR3 has 15 amino acids. CDR3 sequence: CASSQRAGGRNIQYF. CDR3 bases: TGCGCCAGCAGCCAACGAGCGGGGGGGAGAAACATTCAGTACTTC.

This chain connects TRBV7-3 to TRBJ2-3, with D tentatively TRBD1 (6 bases). The CDR3 covers 15 residues. The germline V and J ends were trimmed by 5 bases and 6 bases, with 18 bases remaining between them. Germline-derived CDR1 and CDR2 are SGHTA and FQGTGA. The CDR3 DNA sequence: TGTGCCAGCAGCCCTCGCACAGGGTTCGAGGATACGCAGTATTTT. This encodes CASSPRTGFEDTQYF. The variable domain in full, with the rest retrieved from reference TRBV7-3 and TRBJ2-3, is GAGVSQTPSNKVTEKGKYVELRCDPISGHTALYWYRQSLGQGPEFLIYFQGTGAADDSGLPNDRFFAVRPEGSVSTLKIQRTERGDSAVYLCASSPRTGFEDTQYFGPGTRLTVL.

This rearrangement joins TRBV6-6 to TRBJ1-1; D perhaps matches TRBD1 (5 bases). Germline values: CDR1 MNHNY, CDR2 SVGAGI (reference sequence). The length of the CDR3 is 14 residues. V gave up 6 bases and J gave up 5 bases, with 16 bases separating them. The CDR3 DNA follows: TGTGCCAGCAGCCGGGGACTGAGGGTTACTGAAGCTTTCTTT. This translates into CASSRGLRVTEAFF.

This chain links TRBV7-2 with TRBJ2-3; D gene uncertain. Germline V gene sequence: CDR1 SGHTA, CDR2 FQGNSA. The germline V and J ends were trimmed by 2 bases and 0 bases, with 9 bases remaining between them. There are 15 residues in the CDR3. For the CDR3, the DNA is TGTGCCAGCAGCTTATTGGTCGGGAGCACAGATACGCAGTATTTT. Protein: CASSLLVGSTDTQYF. The variable domain in full, completed from reference TRBV7-2 and TRBJ2-3, reads GAGVSQSPSNKVTEKGKDVELRCDPISGHTALYWYRQSLGQGLEFLIYFQGNSAPDKSGLPSDRFSAERTGGSVSTLTIQRTQQEDSAVYLCASSLLVGSTDTQYFGPGTRLTVL.

This clone was observed once. The genes are TRBV5-1 and TRBJ1-2, with TRBD1 matching 10 bases. CDR3 length equals 18 residues. Trimming removed 4 bases from V and 7 bases from J; junction bases left unmatched: 19. Germline values: CDR1 SGHRS, CDR2 YFSETQ. The CDR3 protein is CASSPRKGQGSGLGGYTF. As DNA, the CDR3 is TGCGCCAGCAGCCCGCGAAAGGGACAGGGGAGTGGTTTGGGTGGCTACACCTTC.

V is TRBV5-1 and J is TRBJ1-1; a possible D gene is TRBD1 (5 bases). This CDR3 contains 16 residues. Trimming cost V 3 bases and J 3 bases, with 18 bases left between them. In germline, CDR1 is SGHRS, CDR2 YFSETQ. The CDR3 is CASSWTPGGGDTEAFF. The CDR3 DNA reads as TGCGCCAGCAGCTGGACCCCCGGGGGTGGTGACACTGAAGCTTTCTTT. The complete variable domain, with remaining parts taken from reference TRBV5-1 and TRBJ1-1, reads KAGVTQTPRYLIKTRGQQVTLSCSPISGHRSVSWYQQTPGQGLQFLFEYFSETQRNKGNFPGRFSGRQFSNSRSEMNVSTLELGDSALYLCASSWTPGGGDTEAFFGQGTRLTVV.

The genes are TRBV11-2 and TRBJ2-5; D call uncertain. The CDR3 runs to 15 residues. The V gene's germline CDR1 is SGHAT and CDR2 FQNNGV. V lost 1 base and J 5 bases, leaving 14 bases between the germline ends. CDR3 DNA sequence: TGTGCCAGCAGCTTAGTTGGGCCCGGAATGGAGACCCAGTACTTC. Protein sequence: CASSLVGPGMETQYF.

The chain has TRBV18 and TRBJ2-7; TRBD2 matches at 8 bases. J gave up 3 bases and V 2 bases, and 6 bases lay outside the gene matches. The CDR3 is made up of 15 amino acids. Germline values: CDR1 KGHSH, CDR2 LQKENI. The CDR3 sequence is CASSPFSSGGYEQYF. In nucleotides, the CDR3 is TGTGCCAGCTCACCATTTAGCAGCGGGGGCTACGAGCAGTACTTC. The full variable domain, completed using reference TRBV18 and TRBJ2-7, is NAGVMQNPRHLVRRRGQEARLRCSPMKGHSHVYWYRQLPEEGLKFMVYLQKENIIDESGMPKERFSAEFPKEGPSILRIQQVVRGDSAAYFCASSPFSSGGYEQYFGPGTRLTVT.

This clone was counted a single time. The rearrangement links TRBV7-3 to TRBJ2-5, with D uncertain. V gave up 5 bases and J gave up 5 bases, with 12 bases separating them. Germline lookup yields CDR1 SGHTA and CDR2 FQGTGA. This CDR3 spans 13 amino acids. CDR3 nucleotide sequence: TGTGCCAGCAGCCCCCTTGGTGGCGAGACCCAGTACTTC. This translates into CASSPLGGETQYF.

V and J are TRBV6-6 and TRBJ1-1; D is ambiguous. CDR1 MNHNY and CDR2 SVGAGI come from the germline V gene (reference sequence). Trimming took 8 bases from V and 3 from J, leaving 10 bases between them. This CDR3 has 12 amino acids. CDR3 in DNA: TGTGCCAGCCTGCGGGCGTACACTGAAGCTTTCTTT. It yields the protein CASLRAYTEAFF.

This clone was detected only once. V is TRBV6-5 and J is TRBJ1-1, with 7 bases fitting TRBD1. CDR1 and CDR2 from the germline V gene are MNHEY and SVGAGI. There are 14 residues in the CDR3. Losses at the gene ends were 4 bases for V and 1 base for J; bases not matched to a gene: 3. The CDR3 DNA follows: TGTGCCAGCAGTTTCCGGACAGGGAACACTGAAGCTTTCTTT. It encodes CASSFRTGNTEAFF.

This clone was found a few times. The gene calls are TRBV10-3 and TRBJ2-1; tentatively, D is TRBD1 (5 bases). This CDR3 has 13 residues. Germline V gene data show CDR1 as ENHRY and CDR2 as SYGVKD. V was cut by 4 bases and J by 8 bases, with 12 bases left in between. CDR3 sequence reads: CAISVEGVHEQFF. The CDR3 DNA sequence: TGTGCCATCAGTGTAGAAGGGGTCCATGAGCAGTTCTTC.

The rearrangement uses TRBV27 and TRBJ1-2; the D gene is possibly TRBD1 (6 bases). The V gene's germline CDR1 is MNHEY and CDR2 SMNVEV (reference sequence). This CDR3 has 14 residues. Trimming took off 3 bases at V and 4 bases at J, with 12 bases between the two ends. The CDR3 nucleotides are TGTGCCAGCAGTTTCAGACCCAGGGGCTATGGCTACACCTTC. Translating it yields CASSFRPRGYGYTF.

The chain uses TRBV7-6 and TRBJ2-5; 8 bases fit TRBD1. V was pared by 6 bases and J by 2 bases, with 8 bases of the junction left unmatched. The germline gives CDR1 SGHVS, CDR2 FNYEAQ. The CDR3 spans 15 residues. The CDR3 reads CASSSGQGVQETQYF. The CDR3 region has the DNA TGTGCCAGCAGTTCCGGACAGGGAGTTCAAGAGACCCAGTACTTC. Drawing the rest from reference TRBV7-6 and TRBJ2-5, the complete variable domain is GAGVSQSPRYKVTKRGQDVALRCDPISGHVSLYWYRQALGQGPEFLTYFNYEAQQDKSGLPNDRFSAERPEGSISTLTIQRTEQRDSAMYRCASSSGQGVQETQYFGPGTRLLVL.

J is TRBJ2-3 and V is TRBV5-1; 7 bases match TRBD1. The CDR3 spans 14 residues. The germline CDR1 and CDR2 sequences are SGHRS and YFSETQ. V shed 0 bases, J shed 6 bases, and the junction held 4 bases outside the gene matches. DNA for the CDR3: TGCGCCAGCAGCTTGGCCACGACAGGGGATACGCAGTATTTT. Translation: CASSLATTGDTQYF.

As to this clone: An end of the junction does not agree with germline; a read error may underlie this. This sequence joins TRBV18 and TRBJ2-3; 7 bases fit TRBD1. The length of the CDR3 is 14 residues. Germline V gene data show CDR1 as KGHSH and CDR2 as LQKENI. In nucleotides, the CDR3 is TGTGCCAGCCCACCCACAGGGGGCACAGATACGCAGTATTTT. Amino acids: CASPPTGGTDTQYF.

This clone was seen only a few times. The chain links TRBV5-5 to TRBJ1-2; D ambiguous. Between the trimmed V and J ends, which lost 0 bases and 3 bases, there was a span of 12 bases. Germline-derived CDR1 and CDR2 are SGHKS and YYEKEE (reference sequence). The CDR3 totals 15 residues. The CDR3 loop is CASSLGQAFYYGYTF. The CDR3 DNA is TGTGCCAGCAGCTTGGGGCAGGCCTTTTACTATGGCTACACCTTC.